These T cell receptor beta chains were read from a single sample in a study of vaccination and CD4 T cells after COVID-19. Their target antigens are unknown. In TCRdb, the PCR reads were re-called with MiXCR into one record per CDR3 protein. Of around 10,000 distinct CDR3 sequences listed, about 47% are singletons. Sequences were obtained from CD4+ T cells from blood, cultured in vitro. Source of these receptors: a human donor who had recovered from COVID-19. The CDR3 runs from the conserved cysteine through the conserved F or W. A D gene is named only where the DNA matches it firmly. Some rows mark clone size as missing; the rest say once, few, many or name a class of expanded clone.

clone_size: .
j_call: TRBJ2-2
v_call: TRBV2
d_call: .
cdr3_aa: CASSKRANTGELFF
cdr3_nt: TGTGCCAGCAGTAAGCGGGCGAACACCGGGGAGCTGTTTTTT

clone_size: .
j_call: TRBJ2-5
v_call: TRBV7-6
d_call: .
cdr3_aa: CASSPRERIQETQYF
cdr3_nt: TGTGCCAGCAGCCCCAGGGAGCGGATCCAAGAGACCCAGTACTTC

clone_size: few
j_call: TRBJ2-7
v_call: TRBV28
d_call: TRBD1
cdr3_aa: CASSSPWDRGPYEQYF
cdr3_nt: TGTGCCAGCAGTTCCCCCTGGGACAGGGGCCCCTACGAGCAGTACTTC

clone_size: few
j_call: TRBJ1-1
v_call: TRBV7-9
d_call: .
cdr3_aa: CASSYLTGEAFF
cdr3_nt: TGTGCCAGCAGCTACCTGACAGGCGAAGCTTTCTTT

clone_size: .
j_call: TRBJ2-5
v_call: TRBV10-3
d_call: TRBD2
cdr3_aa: CAISSSGRGETQYF
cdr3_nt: TGTGCCATCAGCTCTAGCGGGAGAGGAGAGACCCAGTACTTC

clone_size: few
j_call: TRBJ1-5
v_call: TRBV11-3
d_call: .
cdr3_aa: CASSHGGQPQHF
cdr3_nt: TGTGCCAGCAGCCATGGGGGTCAGCCCCAGCATTTT

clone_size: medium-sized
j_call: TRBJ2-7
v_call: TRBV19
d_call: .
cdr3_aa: CASSMSGTVYEQYF
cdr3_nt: TGTGCCAGTAGCATGTCCGGGACGGTCTACGAGCAGTACTTC

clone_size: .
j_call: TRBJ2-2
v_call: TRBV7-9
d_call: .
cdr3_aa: CASSPSTATGELFF
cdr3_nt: TGTGCCAGCAGCCCTTCGACAGCTACCGGGGAGCTGTTTTTT

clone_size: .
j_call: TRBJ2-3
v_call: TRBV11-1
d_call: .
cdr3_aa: CASSLGTDTQYF
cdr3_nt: TGTGCCAGCAGCTTAGGAACAGATACGCAGTATTTT

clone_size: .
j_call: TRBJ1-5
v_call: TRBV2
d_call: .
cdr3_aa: CASSVMGRGYSNQPQHF
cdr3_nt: TGTGCCAGCAGTGTCATGGGGAGGGGGTATAGCAATCAGCCCCAGCATTTT

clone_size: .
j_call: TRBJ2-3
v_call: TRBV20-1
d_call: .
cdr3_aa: CSAGNGGPTDTQYF
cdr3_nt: TGCAGTGCGGGAAACGGGGGGCCCACAGATACGCAGTATTTT

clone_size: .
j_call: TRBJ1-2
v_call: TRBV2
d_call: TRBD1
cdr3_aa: CASSAQTGSVYGYTF
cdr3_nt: TGTGCCAGCAGCGCACAGACAGGGTCAGTCTATGGCTACACCTTC

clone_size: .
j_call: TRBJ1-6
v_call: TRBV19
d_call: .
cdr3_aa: CASKYAPLHF
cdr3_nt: TGTGCCAGTAAGTATGCACCCCTCCACTTT

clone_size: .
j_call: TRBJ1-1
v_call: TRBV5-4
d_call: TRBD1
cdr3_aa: CASSLGDPNRGRTEAFF
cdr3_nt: TGTGCCAGCAGCTTGGGGGACCCGAACAGGGGCCGCACTGAAGCTTTCTTT

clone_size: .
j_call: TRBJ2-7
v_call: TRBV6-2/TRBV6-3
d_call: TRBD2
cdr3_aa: CASRLAGGLRIYEQYF
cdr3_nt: TGTGCCAGCAGATTAGCGGGAGGCCTCAGAATATACGAGCAGTACTTC

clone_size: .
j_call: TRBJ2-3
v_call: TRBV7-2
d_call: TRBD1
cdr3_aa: CASSPVGGRADTQYF
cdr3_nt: TGTGCCAGCAGCCCGGTAGGGGGCCGCGCAGATACGCAGTATTTT

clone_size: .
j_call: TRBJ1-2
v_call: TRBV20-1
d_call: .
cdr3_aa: CSVLGPNYGYTF
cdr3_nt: TGCAGTGTTTTGGGCCCCAACTATGGCTACACCTTC